This T cell receptor beta chain derives from a study of blood T cell repertoires in COVID-19. TCRdb keeps only in-frame clones here, not all; method: immunoSEQ multiplex PCR. This sample carries about 320,000 clones, over 70% of them seen once, and the ten largest clones take around 4.6%. The CDR3 extends over 15 amino acids. V lost 0 bases and J lost 2, with 7 bases in between. Germline CDR1 reads LNHNV; CDR2 reads YYDKDF (reference sequence). Turning to this clone: The sample holds other DNA sequences that translate to the same CDR3.

The sequencing input was PBMCs or T cells enriched from blood (not recorded which). The chain combines TRBV15 with TRBJ1-4; TRBD1 is a possible D gene (5 bases). The clonotype comes from a man aged 25-45 years who had recovered from COVID-19. CDR3 nucleotides: TGTGCCACCAGCAGAGACAGGGCCACTAATGAAAAACTGTTTTTT. This translates into CATSRDRATNEKLFF. The full variable domain, with the rest looked up from reference TRBV15 and TRBJ1-4, is DAMVIQNPRYQVTQFGKPVTLSCSQTLNHNVMYWYQQKSSQAPKLLFHYYDKDFNNEADTPDNFQSRRPNTSFCFLDIRSPGLGDTAMYLCATSRDRATNEKLFFGSGTQLSVL.